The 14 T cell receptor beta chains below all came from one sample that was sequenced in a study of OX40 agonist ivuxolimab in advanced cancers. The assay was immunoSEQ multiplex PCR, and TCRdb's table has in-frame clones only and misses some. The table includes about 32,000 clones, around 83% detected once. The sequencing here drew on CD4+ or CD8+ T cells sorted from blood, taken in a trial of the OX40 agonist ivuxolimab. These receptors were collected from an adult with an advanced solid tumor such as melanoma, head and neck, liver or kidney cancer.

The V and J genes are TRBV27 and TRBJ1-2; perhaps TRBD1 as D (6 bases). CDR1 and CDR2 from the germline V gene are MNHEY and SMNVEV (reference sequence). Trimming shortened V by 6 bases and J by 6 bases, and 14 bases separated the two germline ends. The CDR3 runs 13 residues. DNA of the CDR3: TGTGCCAGCAGGACAGGAGTGTGGGATGGCTACACCTTC. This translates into CASRTGVWDGYTF.

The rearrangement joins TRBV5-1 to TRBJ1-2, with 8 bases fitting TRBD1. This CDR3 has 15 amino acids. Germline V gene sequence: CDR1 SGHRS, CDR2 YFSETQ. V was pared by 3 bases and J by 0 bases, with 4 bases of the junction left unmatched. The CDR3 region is CASSSGQDPNYGYTF. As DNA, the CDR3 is TGCGCCAGCAGCTCGGGACAGGACCCTAACTATGGCTACACCTTC.

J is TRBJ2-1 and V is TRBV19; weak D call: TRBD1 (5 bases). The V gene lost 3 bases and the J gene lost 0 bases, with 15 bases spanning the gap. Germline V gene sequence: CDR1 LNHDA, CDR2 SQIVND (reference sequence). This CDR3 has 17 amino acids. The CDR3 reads CASSIPQAGHSYNEQFF. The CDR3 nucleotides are TGTGCCAGTAGTATCCCTCAGGCCGGACACTCCTACAATGAGCAGTTCTTC.

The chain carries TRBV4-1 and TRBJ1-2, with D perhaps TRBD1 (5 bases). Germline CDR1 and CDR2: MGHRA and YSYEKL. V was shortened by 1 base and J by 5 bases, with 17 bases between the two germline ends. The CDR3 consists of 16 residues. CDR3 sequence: CASSQVGLGPGYGYTF. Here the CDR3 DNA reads TGCGCCAGCAGCCAAGTCGGGCTTGGGCCAGGGTATGGCTACACCTTC.

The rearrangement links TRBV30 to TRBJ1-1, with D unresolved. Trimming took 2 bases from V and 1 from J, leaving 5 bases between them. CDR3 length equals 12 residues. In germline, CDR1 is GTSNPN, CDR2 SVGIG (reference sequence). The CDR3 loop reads CAWSSENTEAFF. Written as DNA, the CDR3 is TGTGCCTGGAGTTCGGAGAACACTGAAGCTTTCTTT.

This CDR3 reads CASSRQGNTEAFF. The CDR3 DNA reads TGTGCCAGCAGCCGTCAGGGAAACACTGAAGCTTTCTTT. V gene TRBV9 combines with J gene TRBJ1-1, with D possibly TRBD1 on 5 matching bases. This CDR3 spans 13 amino acids. The germline V gene encodes CDR1 SGDLS and CDR2 YYNGEE. V was cut by 4 bases and J by 2 bases, with 9 bases left in between.

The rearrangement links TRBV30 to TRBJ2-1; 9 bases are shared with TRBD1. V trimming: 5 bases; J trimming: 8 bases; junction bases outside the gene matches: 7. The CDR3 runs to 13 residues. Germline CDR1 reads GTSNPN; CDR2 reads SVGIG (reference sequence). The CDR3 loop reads CAWGGQGGDEQFF. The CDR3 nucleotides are TGTGCCTGGGGGGGACAGGGTGGCGATGAGCAGTTCTTC.

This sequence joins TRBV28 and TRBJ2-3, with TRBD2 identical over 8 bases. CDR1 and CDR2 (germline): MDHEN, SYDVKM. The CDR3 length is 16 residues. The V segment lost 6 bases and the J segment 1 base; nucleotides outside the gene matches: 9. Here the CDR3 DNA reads TGTGCCAGCAGGCCCCCCGGGACTAGACGCACAGATACGCAGTATTTT. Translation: CASRPPGTRRTDTQYF.

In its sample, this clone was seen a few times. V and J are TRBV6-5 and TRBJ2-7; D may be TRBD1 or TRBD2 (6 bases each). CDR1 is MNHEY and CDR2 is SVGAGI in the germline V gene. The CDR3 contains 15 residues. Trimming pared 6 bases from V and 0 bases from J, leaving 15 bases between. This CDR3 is CASSASGAVSYEQYF. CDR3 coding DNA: TGTGCCAGCAGCGCCTCGGGGGCTGTCTCCTACGAGCAGTACTTC.

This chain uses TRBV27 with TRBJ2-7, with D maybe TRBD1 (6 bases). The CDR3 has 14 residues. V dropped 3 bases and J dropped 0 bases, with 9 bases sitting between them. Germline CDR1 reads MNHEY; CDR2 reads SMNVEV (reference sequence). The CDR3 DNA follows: TGTGCCAGCAGTTTGTCAGGGGTCTCCTACGAGCAGTACTTC. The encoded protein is CASSLSGVSYEQYF.

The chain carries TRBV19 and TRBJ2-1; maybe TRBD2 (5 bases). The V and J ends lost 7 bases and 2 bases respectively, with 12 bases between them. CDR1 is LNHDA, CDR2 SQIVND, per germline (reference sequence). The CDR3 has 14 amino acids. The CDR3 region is CASKVAGTYNEQFF. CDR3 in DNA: TGTGCCAGTAAGGTGGCGGGCACCTACAATGAGCAGTTCTTC.

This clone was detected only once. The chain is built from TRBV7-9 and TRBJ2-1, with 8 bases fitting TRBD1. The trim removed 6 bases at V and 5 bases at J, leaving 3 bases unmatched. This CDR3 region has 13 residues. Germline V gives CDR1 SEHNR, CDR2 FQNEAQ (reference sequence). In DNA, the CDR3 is TGTGCCAGCAGGGGACAGGCGAACAATGAGCAGTTCTTC. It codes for CASRGQANNEQFF.

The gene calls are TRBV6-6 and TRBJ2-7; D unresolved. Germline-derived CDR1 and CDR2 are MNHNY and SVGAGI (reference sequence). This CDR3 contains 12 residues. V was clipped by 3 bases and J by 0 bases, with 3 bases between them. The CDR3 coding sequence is TGTGCCAGCAGTTATAGCTCCTACGAGCAGTACTTC. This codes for CASSYSSYEQYF.

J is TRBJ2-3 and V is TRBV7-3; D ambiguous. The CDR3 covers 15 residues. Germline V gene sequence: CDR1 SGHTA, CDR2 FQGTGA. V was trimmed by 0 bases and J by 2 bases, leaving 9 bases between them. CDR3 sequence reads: CASSLTGLYTDTQYF. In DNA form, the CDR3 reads TGTGCCAGCAGCTTAACGGGCCTGTACACAGATACGCAGTATTTT.